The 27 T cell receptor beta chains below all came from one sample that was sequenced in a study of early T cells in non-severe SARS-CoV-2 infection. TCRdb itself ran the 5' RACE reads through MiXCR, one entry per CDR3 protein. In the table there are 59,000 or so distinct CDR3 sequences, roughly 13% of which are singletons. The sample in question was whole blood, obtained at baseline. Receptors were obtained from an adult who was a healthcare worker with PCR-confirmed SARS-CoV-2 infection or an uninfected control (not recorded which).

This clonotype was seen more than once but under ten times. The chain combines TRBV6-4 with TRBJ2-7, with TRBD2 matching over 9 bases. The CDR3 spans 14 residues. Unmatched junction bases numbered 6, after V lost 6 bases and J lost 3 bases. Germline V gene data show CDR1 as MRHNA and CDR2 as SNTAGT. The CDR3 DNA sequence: TGTGCCAGCAGAGCTAGCGGGGCCGACTACGAGCAGTACTTC. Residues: CASRASGADYEQYF.

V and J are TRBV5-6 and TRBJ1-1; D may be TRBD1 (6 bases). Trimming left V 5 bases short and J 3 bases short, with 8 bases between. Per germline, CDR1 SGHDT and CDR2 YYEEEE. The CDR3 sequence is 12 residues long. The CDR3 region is CASSTGYTEAFF. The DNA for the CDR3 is TGTGCCAGCAGTACAGGGTACACTGAAGCTTTCTTT. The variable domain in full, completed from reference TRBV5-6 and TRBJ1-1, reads DAGVTQSPTHLIKTRGQQVTLRCSPKSGHDTVSWYQQALGQGPQFIFQYYEEEERQRGNFPDRFSGHQFPNYSSELNVNALLLGDSALYLCASSTGYTEAFFGQGTRLTVV.

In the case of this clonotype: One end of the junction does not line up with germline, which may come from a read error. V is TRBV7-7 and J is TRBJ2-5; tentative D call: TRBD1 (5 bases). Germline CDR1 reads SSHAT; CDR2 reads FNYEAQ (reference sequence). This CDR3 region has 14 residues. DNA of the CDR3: TGTGCTAGCAGCTTACTCGGCACCCAGGGGACCCAGTACTTC. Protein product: CASSLLGTQGTQYF.

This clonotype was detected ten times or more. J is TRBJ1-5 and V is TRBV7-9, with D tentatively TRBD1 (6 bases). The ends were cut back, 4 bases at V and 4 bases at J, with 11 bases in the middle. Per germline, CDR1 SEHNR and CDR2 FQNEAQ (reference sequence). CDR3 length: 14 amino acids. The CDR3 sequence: CASSSNRVNQPQHF. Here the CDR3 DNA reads TGTGCCAGCAGCTCCAACAGGGTTAATCAGCCCCAGCATTTT.

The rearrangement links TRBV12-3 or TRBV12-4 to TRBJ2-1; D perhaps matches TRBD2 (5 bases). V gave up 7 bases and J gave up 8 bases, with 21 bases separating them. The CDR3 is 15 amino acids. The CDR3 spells CASNSHRPGFDEQFF. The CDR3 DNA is TGTGCCAGCAATTCCCACCGACCGGGGTTTGATGAGCAGTTCTTC.

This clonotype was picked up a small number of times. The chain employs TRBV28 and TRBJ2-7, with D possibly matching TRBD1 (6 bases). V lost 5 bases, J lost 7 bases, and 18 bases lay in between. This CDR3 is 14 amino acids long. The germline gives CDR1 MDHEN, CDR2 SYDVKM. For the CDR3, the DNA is TGTGCCAGCAGTGCACTTCAGGGGTTAGGAGAGCAGTACTTC. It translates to CASSALQGLGEQYF. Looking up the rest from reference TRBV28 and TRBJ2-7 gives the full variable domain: DVKVTQSSRYLVKRTGEKVFLECVQDMDHENMFWYRQDPGLGLRLIYFSYDVKMKEKGDIPEGYSVSREKKERFSLILESASTNQTSMYLCASSALQGLGEQYFGPGTRLTVT.

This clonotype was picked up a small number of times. The CDR3 is CASSKHPGEPPEQYF. DNA of the CDR3: TGTGCCAGCAGCAAACACCCAGGGGAACCCCCCGAGCAGTACTTC. This chain uses TRBV21-1 with TRBJ2-7; TRBD1 is the table's D call, not checked against the DNA. TRBV21-1 is labeled a pseudogene. The CDR3 is made up of 15 amino acids.

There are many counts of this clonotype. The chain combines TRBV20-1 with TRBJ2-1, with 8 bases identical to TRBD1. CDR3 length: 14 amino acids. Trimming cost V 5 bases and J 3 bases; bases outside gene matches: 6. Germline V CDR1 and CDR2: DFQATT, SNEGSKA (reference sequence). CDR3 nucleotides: TGCAGTGCTGCCCCGGGACAGGACTACAATGAGCAGTTCTTC. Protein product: CSAAPGQDYNEQFF.

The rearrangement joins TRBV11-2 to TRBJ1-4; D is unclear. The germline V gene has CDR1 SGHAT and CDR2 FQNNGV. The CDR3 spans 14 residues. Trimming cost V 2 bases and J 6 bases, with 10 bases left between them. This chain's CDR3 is CASSLIKEDEKLFF. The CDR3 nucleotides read TGTGCCAGCAGCTTAATCAAGGAGGATGAAAAACTGTTTTTT.

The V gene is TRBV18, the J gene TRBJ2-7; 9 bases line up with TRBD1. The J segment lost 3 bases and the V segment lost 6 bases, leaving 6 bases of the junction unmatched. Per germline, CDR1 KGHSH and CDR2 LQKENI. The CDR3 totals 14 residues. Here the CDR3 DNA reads TGTGCCAGCTCCACCGGGACAGGGAACTACGAGCAGTACTTC. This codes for CASSTGTGNYEQYF.

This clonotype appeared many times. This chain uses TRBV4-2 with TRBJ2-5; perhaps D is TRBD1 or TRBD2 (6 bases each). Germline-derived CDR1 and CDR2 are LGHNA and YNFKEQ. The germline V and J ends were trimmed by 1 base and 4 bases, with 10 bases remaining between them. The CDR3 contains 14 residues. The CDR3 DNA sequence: TGTGCCAGCAGCCAAGCGGGGGCCGGAGAGACCCAGTACTTC. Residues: CASSQAGAGETQYF.

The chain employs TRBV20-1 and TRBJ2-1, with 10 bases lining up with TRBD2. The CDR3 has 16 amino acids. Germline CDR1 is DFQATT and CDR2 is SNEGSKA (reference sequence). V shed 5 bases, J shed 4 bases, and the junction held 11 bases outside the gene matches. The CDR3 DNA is TGCAGTGCTGTACCCACAACTAGCGGGGCTTACAATGAGCAGTTCTTC. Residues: CSAVPTTSGAYNEQFF.

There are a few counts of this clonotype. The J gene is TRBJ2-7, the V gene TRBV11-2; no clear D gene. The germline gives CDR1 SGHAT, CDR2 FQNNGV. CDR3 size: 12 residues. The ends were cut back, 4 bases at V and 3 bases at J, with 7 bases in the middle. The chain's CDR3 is CASSSGRYEQYF. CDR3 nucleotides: TGTGCCAGCAGCTCCGGCCGCTACGAGCAGTACTTC.

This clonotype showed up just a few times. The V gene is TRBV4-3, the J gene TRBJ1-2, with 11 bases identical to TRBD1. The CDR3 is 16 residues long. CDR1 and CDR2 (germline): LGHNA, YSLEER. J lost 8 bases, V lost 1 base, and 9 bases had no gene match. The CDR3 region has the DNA TGCGCCAGCAGCCAAGTCTTTGGACAGGGGGCGTACGGCTACACCTTC. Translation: CASSQVFGQGAYGYTF.

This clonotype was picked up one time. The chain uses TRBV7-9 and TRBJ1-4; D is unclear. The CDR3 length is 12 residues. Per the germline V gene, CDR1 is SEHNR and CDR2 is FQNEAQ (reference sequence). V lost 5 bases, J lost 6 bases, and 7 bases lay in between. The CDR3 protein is CASSRFDEKLFF. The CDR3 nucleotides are TGTGCCAGCAGCCGATTTGATGAAAAACTGTTTTTT.

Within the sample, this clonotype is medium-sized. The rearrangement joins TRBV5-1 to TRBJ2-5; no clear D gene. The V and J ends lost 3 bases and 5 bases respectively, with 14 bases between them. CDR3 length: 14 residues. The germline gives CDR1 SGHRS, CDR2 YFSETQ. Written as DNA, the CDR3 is TGCGCCAGCAGCTCCGCCTGGGTTGGGGAGACCCAGTACTTC. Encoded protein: CASSSAWVGETQYF. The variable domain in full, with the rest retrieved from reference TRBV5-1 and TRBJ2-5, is KAGVTQTPRYLIKTRGQQVTLSCSPISGHRSVSWYQQTPGQGLQFLFEYFSETQRNKGNFPGRFSGRQFSNSRSEMNVSTLELGDSALYLCASSSAWVGETQYFGPGTRLLVL.

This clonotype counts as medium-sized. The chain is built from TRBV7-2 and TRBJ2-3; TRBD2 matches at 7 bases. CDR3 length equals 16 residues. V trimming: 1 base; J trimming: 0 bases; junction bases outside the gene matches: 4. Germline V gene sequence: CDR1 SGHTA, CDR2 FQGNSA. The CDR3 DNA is TGTGCCAGCAGCTTAGTCGGACTAGAGAGCACAGATACGCAGTATTTT. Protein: CASSLVGLESTDTQYF.

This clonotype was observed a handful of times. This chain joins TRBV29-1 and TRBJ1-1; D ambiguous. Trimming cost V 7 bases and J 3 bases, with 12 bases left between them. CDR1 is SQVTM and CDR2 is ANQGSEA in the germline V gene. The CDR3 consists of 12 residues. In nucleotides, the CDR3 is TGCAGCGGAAGGACGGTAGACACTGAAGCTTTCTTT. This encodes CSGRTVDTEAFF.

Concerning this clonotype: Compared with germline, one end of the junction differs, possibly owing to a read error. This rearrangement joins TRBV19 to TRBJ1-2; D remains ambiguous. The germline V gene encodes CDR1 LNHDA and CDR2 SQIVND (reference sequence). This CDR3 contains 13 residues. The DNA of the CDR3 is TGTGCCAGTAGTATTCAACAGAACTATGGCTACACTTTC. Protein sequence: CASSIQQNYGYTF.

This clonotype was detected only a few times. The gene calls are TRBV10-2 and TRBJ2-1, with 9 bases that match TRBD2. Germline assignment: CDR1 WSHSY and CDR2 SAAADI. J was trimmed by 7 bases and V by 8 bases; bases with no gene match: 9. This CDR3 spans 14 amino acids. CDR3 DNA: TGCGCCAGCGTGAGGGGACTAGCCATAAATGAGCAGTTCTTC. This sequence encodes CASVRGLAINEQFF.

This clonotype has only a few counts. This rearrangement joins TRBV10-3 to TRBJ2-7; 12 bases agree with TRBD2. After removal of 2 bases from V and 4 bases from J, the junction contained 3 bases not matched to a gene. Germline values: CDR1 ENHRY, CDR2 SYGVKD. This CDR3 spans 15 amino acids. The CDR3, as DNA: TGTGCCATCAGTGAGGGGGGGACTAGCGGGTACGAGCAGTACTTC. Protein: CAISEGGTSGYEQYF.

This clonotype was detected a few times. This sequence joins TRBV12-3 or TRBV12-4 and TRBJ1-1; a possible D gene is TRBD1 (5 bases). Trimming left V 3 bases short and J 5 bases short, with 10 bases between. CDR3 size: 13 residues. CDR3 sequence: CASSLQGLTEAFF. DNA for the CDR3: TGTGCCAGCAGTTTGCAGGGACTTACTGAAGCTTTCTTT.

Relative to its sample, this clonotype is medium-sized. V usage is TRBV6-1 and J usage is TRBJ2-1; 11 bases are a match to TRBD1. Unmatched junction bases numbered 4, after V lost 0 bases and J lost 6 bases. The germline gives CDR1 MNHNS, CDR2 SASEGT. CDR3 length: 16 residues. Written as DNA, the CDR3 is TGTGCCAGCAGTGAAGCGACTGGGACAGGGGGCAATGAGCAGTTCTTC. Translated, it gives CASSEATGTGGNEQFF.

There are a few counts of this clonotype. The DNA of the CDR3 is TGCAGTGCTAGAACTGCACCAAACACTGAAGCTTTCTTT. Amino acid sequence: CSARTAPNTEAFF. This chain joins TRBV20-1 and TRBJ1-1; no reliable D call. Trimming left V 2 bases short and J 2 bases short, with 9 bases between. CDR1 and CDR2 from the germline V gene are DFQATT and SNEGSKA (reference sequence). This CDR3 comprises 13 residues.

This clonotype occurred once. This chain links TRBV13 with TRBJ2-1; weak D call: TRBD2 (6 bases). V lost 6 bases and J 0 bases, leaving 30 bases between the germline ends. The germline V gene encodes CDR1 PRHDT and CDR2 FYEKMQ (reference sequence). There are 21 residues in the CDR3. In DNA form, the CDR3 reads TGTGCCAGCAGTTTGGACGATCGGGAGTGGACGGGGAAAAGCTCCTACAATGAGCAGTTCTTC. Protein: CASSLDDREWTGKSSYNEQFF.

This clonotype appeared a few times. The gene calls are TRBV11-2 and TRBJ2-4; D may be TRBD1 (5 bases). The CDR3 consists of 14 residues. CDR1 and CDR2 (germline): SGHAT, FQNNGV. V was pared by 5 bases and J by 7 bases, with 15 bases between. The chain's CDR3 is CASSPRQQSNIQYF. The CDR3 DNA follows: TGTGCCAGCAGCCCACGACAGCAGTCTAACATTCAGTACTTC.

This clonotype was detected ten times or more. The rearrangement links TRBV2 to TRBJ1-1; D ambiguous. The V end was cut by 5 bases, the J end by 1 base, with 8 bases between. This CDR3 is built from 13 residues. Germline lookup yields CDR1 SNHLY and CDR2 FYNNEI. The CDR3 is CASSKGGNTEAFF. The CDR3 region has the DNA TGTGCCAGCAGTAAAGGAGGGAACACTGAAGCTTTCTTT.